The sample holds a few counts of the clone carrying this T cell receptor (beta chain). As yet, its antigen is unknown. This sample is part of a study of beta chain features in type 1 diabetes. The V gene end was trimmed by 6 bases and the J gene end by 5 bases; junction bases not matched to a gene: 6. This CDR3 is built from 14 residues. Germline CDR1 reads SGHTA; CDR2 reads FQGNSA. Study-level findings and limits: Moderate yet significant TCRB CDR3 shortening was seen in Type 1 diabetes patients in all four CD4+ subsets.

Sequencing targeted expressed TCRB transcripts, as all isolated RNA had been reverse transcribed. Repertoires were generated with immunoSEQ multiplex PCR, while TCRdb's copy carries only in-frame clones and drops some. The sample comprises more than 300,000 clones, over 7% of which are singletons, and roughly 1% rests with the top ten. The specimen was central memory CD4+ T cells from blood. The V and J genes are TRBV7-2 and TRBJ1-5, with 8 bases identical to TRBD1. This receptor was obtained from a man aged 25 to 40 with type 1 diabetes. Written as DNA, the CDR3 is TGTGCCAGCAGGCCGACAGGGGTTGATCAGCCCCAGCATTTT. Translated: CASRPTGVDQPQHF.